Reported below is one T cell receptor beta chain. The antigen remains unidentified. This sample was included in a study of chemoradiotherapy in HPV16-positive cancers. Whole-study findings and limits: Functional assays defining HPV-specific T cells used only a couple of HPV16-positive patients. During treatment, candidate HPV-specific clones and E7-related motifs expanded in tumor.

The method was immunoSEQ multiplex PCR; TCRdb's version includes in-frame clones alone and lacks a portion of them. The sample records approximately 50,000 clones, under 95% being singletons. The CDR3 consists of 16 residues. V lost 4 bases and J lost 4; bases outside the gene matches: 9. Germline V gene sequence: CDR1 SGHNT, CDR2 YYREEE (reference sequence). Repertoires were sampled repeatedly during chemoradiotherapy. This rearrangement joins TRBV5-4 to TRBJ2-5; TRBD1 aligns across 11 bases. The sequencing here drew on blood, taken from a patient who underwent chemoradiotherapy. The receptor was isolated from a human donor with HPV-associated anogenital cancer. The CDR3 spells CASSGRDRGAGETQYF. Written as DNA, the CDR3 is TGTGCCAGCAGCGGGAGGGACAGGGGGGCCGGAGAGACCCAGTACTTC. Combining the CDR3 with reference TRBV5-4 and TRBJ2-5 gives the whole variable domain ETGVTQSPTHLIKTRGQQVTLRCSSQSGHNTVSWYQQALGQGPQFIFQYYREEENGRGNFPPRFSGLQFPNYSSELNVNALELDDSALYLCASSGRDRGAGETQYFGPGTRLLVL.